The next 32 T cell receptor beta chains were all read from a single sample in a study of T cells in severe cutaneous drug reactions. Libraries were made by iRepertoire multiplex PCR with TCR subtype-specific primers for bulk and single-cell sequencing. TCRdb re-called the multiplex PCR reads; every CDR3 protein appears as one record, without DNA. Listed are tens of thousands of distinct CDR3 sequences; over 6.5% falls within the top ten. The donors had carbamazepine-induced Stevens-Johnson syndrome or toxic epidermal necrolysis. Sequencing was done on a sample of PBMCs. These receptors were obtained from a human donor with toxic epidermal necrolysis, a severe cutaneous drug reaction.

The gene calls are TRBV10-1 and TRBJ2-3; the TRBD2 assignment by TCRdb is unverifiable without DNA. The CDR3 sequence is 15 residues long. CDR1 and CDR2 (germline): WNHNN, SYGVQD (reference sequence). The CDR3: CASSDSTGLTDTQYF.

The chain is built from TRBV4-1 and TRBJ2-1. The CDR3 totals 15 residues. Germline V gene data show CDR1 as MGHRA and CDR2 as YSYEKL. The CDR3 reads CASSQVDSSYNEQFF.

The CDR3: CASSQDRIAGGKDTQYF. This chain connects TRBV4-1 to TRBJ2-3; the D call from TCRdb, TRBD2, cannot be confirmed without DNA. The CDR3 loop spans 17 amino acids. Germline CDR1 MGHRA, CDR2 YSYEKL.

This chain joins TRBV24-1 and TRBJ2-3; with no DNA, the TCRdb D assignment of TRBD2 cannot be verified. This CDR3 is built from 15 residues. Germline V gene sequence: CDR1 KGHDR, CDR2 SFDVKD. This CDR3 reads CATSVRESNTDTQYF.

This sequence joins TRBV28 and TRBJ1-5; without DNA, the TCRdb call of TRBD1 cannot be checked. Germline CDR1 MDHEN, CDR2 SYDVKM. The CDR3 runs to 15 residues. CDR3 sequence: CASSSYSQGSAPQHF.

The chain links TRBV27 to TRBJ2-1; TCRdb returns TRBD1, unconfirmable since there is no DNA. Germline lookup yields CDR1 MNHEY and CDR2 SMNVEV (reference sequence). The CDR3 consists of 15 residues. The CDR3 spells CASSLSALGAAEQFF.

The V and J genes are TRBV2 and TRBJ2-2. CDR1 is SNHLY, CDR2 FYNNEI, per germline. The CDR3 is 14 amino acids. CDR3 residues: CASSDSSLHRELFF.

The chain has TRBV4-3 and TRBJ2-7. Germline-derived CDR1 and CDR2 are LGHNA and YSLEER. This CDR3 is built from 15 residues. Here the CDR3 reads CASSQVGDPTYEQYF.

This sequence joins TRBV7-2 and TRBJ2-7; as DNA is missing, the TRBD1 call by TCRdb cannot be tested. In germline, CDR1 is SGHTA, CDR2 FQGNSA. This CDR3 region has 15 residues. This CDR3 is CASSLVSGQGYEQYF.

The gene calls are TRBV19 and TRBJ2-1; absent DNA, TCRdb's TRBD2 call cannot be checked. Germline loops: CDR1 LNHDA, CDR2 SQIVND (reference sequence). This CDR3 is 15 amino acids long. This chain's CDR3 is CASSNLAGTGNEQFF.

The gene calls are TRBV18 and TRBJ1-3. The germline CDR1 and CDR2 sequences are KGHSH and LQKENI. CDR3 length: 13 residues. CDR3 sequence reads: CASSPARRDTIYF.

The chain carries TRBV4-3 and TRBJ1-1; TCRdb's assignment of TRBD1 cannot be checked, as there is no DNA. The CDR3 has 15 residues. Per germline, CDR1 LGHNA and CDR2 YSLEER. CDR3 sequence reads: CASTETGGFNTEAFF.

The CDR3 sequence is CASSEIWGGQPQHF. The chain links TRBV6-1 to TRBJ1-5. There are 14 residues in the CDR3. The germline V gene has CDR1 MNHNS and CDR2 SASEGT.

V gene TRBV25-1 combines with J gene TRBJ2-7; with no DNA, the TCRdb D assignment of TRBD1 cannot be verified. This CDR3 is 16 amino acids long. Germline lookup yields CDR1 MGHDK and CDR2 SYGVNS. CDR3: CASSEAPGTGLYEQYF.

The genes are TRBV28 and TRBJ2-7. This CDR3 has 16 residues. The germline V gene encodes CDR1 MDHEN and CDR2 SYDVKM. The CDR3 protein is CASSFLRLDFSYEQYF.

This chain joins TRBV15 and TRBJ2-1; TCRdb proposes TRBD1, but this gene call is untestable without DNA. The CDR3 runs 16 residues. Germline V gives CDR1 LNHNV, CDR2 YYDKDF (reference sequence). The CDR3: CATSRTGGKGYNEQFF.

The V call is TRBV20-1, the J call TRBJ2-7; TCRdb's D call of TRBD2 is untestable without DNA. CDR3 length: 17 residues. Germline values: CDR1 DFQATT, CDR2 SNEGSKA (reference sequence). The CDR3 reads CSASSTGTSGGLYEQYF.

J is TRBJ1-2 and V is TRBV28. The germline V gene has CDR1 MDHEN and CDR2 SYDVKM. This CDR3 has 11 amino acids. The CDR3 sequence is CASSLQYGYTF.

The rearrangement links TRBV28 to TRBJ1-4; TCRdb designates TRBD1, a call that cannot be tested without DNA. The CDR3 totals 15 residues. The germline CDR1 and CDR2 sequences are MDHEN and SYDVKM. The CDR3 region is CASSPQDPGNEKLFF.

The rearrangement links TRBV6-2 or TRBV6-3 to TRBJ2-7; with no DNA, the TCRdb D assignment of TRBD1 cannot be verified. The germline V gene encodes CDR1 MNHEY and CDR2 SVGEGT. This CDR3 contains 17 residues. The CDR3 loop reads CASSYPPRGMGWYEQYF.

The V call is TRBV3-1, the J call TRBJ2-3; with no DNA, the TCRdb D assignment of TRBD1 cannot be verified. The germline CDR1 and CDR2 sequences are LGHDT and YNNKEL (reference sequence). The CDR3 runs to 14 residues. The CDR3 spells CASSQPFEGDTQYF.

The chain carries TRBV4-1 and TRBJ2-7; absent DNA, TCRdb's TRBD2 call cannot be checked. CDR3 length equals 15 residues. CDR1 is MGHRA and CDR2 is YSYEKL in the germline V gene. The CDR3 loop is CASSQASGLYYEQYF.

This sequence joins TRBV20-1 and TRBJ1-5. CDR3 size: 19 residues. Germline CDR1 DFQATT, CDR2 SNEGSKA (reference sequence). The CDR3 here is CSARGRQGSKGGSNQPQHF.

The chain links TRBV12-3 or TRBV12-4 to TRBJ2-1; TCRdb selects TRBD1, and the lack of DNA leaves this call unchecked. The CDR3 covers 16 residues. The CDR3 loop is CASTFGGGRSYNEQFF.

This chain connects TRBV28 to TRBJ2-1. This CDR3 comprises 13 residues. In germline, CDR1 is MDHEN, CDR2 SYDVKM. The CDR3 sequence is CASSPFGNNEQFF.

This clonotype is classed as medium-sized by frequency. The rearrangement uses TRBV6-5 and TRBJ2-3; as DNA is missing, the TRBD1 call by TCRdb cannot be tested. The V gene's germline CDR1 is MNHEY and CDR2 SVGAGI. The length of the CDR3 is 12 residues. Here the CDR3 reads CATMGGPDTQYF.

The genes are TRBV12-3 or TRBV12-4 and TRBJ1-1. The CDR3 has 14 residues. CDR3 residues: CASSLDQAWEVAFF.

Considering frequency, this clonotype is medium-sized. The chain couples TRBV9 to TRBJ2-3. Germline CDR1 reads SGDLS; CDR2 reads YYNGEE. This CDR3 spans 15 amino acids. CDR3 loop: CASSPGVTSTDTQYF.

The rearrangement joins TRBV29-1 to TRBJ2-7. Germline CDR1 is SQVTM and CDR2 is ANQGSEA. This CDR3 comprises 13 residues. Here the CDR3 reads CSVEIPGRNEQYF.

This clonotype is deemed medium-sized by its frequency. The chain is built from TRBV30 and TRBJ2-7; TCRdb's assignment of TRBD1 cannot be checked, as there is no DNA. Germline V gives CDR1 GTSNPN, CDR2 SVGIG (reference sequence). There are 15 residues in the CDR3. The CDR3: CAWSAITGAPYEQYF.

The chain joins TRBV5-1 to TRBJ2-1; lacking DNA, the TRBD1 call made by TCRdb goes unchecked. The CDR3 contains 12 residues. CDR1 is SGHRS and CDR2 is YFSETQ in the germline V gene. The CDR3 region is CASRQGLREQFF.

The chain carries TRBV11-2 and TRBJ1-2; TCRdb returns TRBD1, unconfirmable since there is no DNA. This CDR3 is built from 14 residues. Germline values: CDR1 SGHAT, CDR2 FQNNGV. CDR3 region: CASTSRQGDGGYTF.